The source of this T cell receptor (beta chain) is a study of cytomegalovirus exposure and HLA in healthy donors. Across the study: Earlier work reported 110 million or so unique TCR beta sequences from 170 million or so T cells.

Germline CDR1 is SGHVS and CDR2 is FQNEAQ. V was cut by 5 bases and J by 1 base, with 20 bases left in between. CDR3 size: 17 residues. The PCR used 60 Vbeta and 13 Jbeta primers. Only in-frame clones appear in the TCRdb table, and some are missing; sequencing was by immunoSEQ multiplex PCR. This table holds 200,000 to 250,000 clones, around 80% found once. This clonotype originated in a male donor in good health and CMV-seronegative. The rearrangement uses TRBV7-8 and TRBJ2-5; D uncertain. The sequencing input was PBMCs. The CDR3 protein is CASSTTLLSATQETQYF. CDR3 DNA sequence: TGTGCCAGCAGCACCACCCTATTATCAGCGACCCAAGAGACCCAGTACTTC.